These T cell receptor beta chains were read from a single sample in a study of beta chain features in type 1 diabetes. Clones were read by immunoSEQ multiplex PCR, and TCRdb kept only the in-frame ones, dropping some. Among about 45,000 clones, roughly 49% were seen once, and the ten largest hold about 2.1%. Sequenced material: Tregs from blood. Source of these receptors: a woman aged 18-35 years in good health. CDR3s include the opening cysteine and the closing phenylalanine or tryptophan. A D gene is named only where the DNA matches it firmly. Size is omitted from some rows. Given values are once, few, many or a class for expanded clones.

d_call	v_call	clone_size	j_call	cdr3_nt	cdr3_aa
.	TRBV28	.	TRBJ1-1	TGTGCCAGCAGTGGGCCCAACACTGAAGCTTTCTTT	CASSGPNTEAFF
TRBD1	TRBV5-6	.	TRBJ2-7	TGTGCCAGCAGCTTGAGACAGGGGCACGAGCAGTACTTC	CASSLRQGHEQYF
.	TRBV5-4	.	TRBJ2-5	TGTGCCAGCAGCTTCGAACTAGCTAAAGAGACCCAGTACTTC	CASSFELAKETQYF
TRBD1	TRBV7-2	.	TRBJ2-3	TGTGCCAGCAGCTTCGGGACAGGGGGAGGAGATACGCAGTATTTT	CASSFGTGGGDTQYF
.	TRBV14	.	TRBJ1-1	TGTGCCAGCAGCCCGGGTATTGGTCAGGGCAGTACTGAAGCTTTCTTT	CASSPGIGQGSTEAFF
.	TRBV7-6	.	TRBJ2-2	TGTGCCAGCAGCTTAGTTGATAGCCCGGCCGGCGGGGAGCTGTTTTTT	CASSLVDSPAGGELFF
.	TRBV6-5	.	TRBJ2-7	TGTGCCAGCAGTTACTCCCTAGGACGGGACTACGAGCAGTACTTC	CASSYSLGRDYEQYF
.	TRBV7-9	.	TRBJ1-1	TGTGCCAGCAGCTTAGCGAACAGAAGGACTGAAGCTTTCTTT	CASSLANRRTEAFF
.	TRBV18	.	TRBJ2-5	TGTGCCAGCTCACTGGAGGGGAGGAGTGAGCAGTACTTC	CASSLEGRSEQYF
.	TRBV7-6	.	TRBJ2-7	TGTGCCAGCAGCCCGGTGAGGGGGAATTGGGACGAGCAGTACTTC	CASSPVRGNWDEQYF
TRBD1	TRBV5-1	.	TRBJ1-2	TGCGCCAGCAGCTTGGACAGGGGTGGCTACACCTTC	CASSLDRGGYTF
.	TRBV18	few	TRBJ2-5	TGTGCCAGCTCACCGTGGACTCAAGAGACCCAGTACTTC	CASSPWTQETQYF
.	TRBV5-4	few	TRBJ2-1	TGTGCCAGCAGCCCCCCCGGACACCCGGGGTTCTTC	CASSPPGHPGFF
TRBD1	TRBV5-6	.	TRBJ1-6	TGTGCCAGCAGCTCGGGACAGCATAATTCACCCCTCCACTTT	CASSSGQHNSPLHF
.	TRBV7-2	.	TRBJ2-5	TGTGCCAGCAGCACTAGGGGGTTCAGGGGTTCGGAGACCCAGTACTTC	CASSTRGFRGSETQYF
TRBD2	TRBV27	.	TRBJ2-1	TGTGCCAGCAGTTTATGGCGGAGGGGACTAGCGGGACCCACTGAGCAGTTCTTC	CASSLWRRGLAGPTEQFF
.	TRBV15	.	TRBJ2-6	TGTGCCACCGGTATGACAGGCCGCTCTGGGGCCAACGTCCTGACTTTC	CATGMTGRSGANVLTF
TRBD2	TRBV5-1	.	TRBJ2-2	TGCGCCAGCAGCTTGTCGGGAGGATACACCGGGGAGCTGTTTTTT	CASSLSGGYTGELFF
TRBD1	TRBV5-6	few	TRBJ1-5	TGTGCCAGCAGCTTGGCAGGGGGCGGACAGCCCCAGCATTTT	CASSLAGGGQPQHF
TRBD2	TRBV2	.	TRBJ2-2	TGTGCCGGATCCCTCGGACTAGTCACCGGGGAGCTGTTTTTT	CAGSLGLVTGELFF
.	TRBV6-1	once	TRBJ1-1	TGTGCCAGCTGGAGTAGGCACCCCTTGAACACTGAAGCTTTCTTT	CASWSRHPLNTEAFF
TRBD1	TRBV5-6	.	TRBJ1-5	TGTGCCAGCAGCTTGGCCGGGAGGGGGCATCAGCCCCAGCATTTT	CASSLAGRGHQPQHF
TRBD1	TRBV10-3	once	TRBJ2-1	TGTGCCATCAGGACGGGACAGGGTTACAATGAGCAGTTCTTC	CAIRTGQGYNEQFF
.	TRBV19	.	TRBJ1-3	TGTGCCAGTAGTATTCTGCGAGCGCCTAATGGAAACACCATATATTTT	CASSILRAPNGNTIYF
TRBD2	TRBV7-2	few	TRBJ2-5	TGTGCCAGCAGCTTGGCGGGAGGAGTACAAGAGACCCAGTACTTC	CASSLAGGVQETQYF
TRBD1	TRBV27	few	TRBJ2-1	TGTGCCAGCAGTCCGGGACAGGGGTTGCATGAGCAGTTCTTC	CASSPGQGLHEQFF
TRBD1	TRBV7-9	.	TRBJ2-5	TGTGCCAGCAGCCGAAGGGGACAGTACCAAGAGACCCAGTACTTC	CASSRRGQYQETQYF
.	TRBV7-9	few	TRBJ1-5	TGTGCCAGCAGCTACTTCACACAGGGTGGCAATCAGCCCCAGCATTTT	CASSYFTQGGNQPQHF
.	TRBV6-1	.	TRBJ2-5	TGTGCCAGCAGTGAAATGGGCAGCGGCCAAGAGACCCAGTACTTC	CASSEMGSGQETQYF
.	TRBV27	.	TRBJ2-7	TGTGCCAGCAGTTTGACGTTGGGCCCCTACGAGCAGTACTTC	CASSLTLGPYEQYF
.	TRBV7-8	.	TRBJ2-5	TGTGCCAGCACCTCTCACCTTACGGTGTTTAGGAGGACCCAGTACTTC	CASTSHLTVFRRTQYF
.	TRBV19	many	TRBJ2-7	TGTGCCAGTAGTTTTGCAGGGGTGGACGAGCAGTACTTC	CASSFAGVDEQYF
.	TRBV5-5	.	TRBJ1-1	TGTGCCAGCAGCTTCGATCAGGTCCTAAACACTGAAGCTTTCTTT	CASSFDQVLNTEAFF
TRBD1	TRBV28	.	TRBJ2-6	TGTGCCAGCAGTTCCCAGGGGACAGGGAACGGGGCCAACGTCCTGACTTTC	CASSSQGTGNGANVLTF
.	TRBV4-2	.	TRBJ2-6	TGTGCCAGCAGCCCAGGGGCAGGGGTTACTGGGGCCAACGTCCTGACTTTC	CASSPGAGVTGANVLTF